Included here is one T cell receptor (beta chain) sequence, with context. Its target antigen remains unknown. Base-call qualities are not available, and no considerably larger clone is one nucleotide away. This record belongs to a study of control samples from healthy donors and cancer patients (TCRdb year 2020). As encoded in the germline V gene (reference sequence), CDR1 is LGHDT while CDR2 is YNNKEL. Reading from cysteine to phenylalanine, the CDR3 counts 15 amino acids. The read is trimmed to its CDR3 DNA, 45 bases read in frame from base 1. V loses 0 bases of germline sequence and J loses 9 bases, and the interval between the two ends is 16 bases. Library prep was done by the immunoSEQ multiplex PCR assay. Here the immuneACCESS table is served through TCRdb, limited to in-frame sequences with V and J called. Missing clones are a known gap in these copies; in checked studies unresolved V genes cover under half, and the rest lacks a known reason. Across this sample there are roughly 98,000 clones, with about four fifths seen only once. The top ten clonotypes cover roughly 9.8% of the sample.

The rearranged segments are TRBV3-1 (or the pseudogene TRBV3-2) and TRBJ2-3; the best D guess is TRBD2, with 6 bases matching. Sequenced sample: blood. This receptor was identified in a woman in her fifties or sixties in good health. This receptor carries the CDR3 CASSQEGLAKGTQYF. In nucleotide form, the sequence is TGTGCCAGCAGCCAAGAAGGGCTAGCGAAAGGAACGCAGTATTTT.